The 8 T cell receptor beta chains listed next were all sequenced from one sample in a study of blood T cell repertoires in COVID-19 (dated by TCRdb to about 2020). The library was generated by the immunoSEQ multiplex PCR assay. TCRdb re-hosts the immuneACCESS table, in-frame sequences only. Its copies lack some clones; in the studies checked, an unresolved V gene accounts for under half of them, and the cause for the rest is not known. This sample has tens of thousands of clones in its table, and around 88% of those were observed once. 16% of the sample comes from the top ten. Material: peripheral blood. These receptors were taken from a man in his forties with COVID-19, enrolled during active disease.

The V call is TRBV18, the J call TRBJ1-4, with 8 bases matching TRBD1. The ends lost 3 bases at V and 6 bases at J; junction bases unmatched: 3. The CDR3 sequence is 14 residues long. Germline CDR1 reads KGHSH; CDR2 reads LQKENI. CDR3 sequence reads: CASSPQDRDEKLFF. The CDR3 DNA is TGTGCCAGCTCACCGCAGGACAGGGATGAAAAACTGTTTTTT.

The chain is built from TRBV5-4 and TRBJ1-1, with D perhaps TRBD1 (5 bases). The CDR3 is 14 amino acids. Germline assignment: CDR1 SGHNT and CDR2 YYREEE (reference sequence). The V end was cut by 2 bases, the J end by 0 bases, with 8 bases between. The CDR3 reads CASSLGVVNTEAFF. The CDR3 DNA is TGTGCCAGCAGCTTAGGGGTGGTGAACACTGAAGCTTTCTTT.

This clone was counted a single time. J is TRBJ1-2 and V is TRBV11-2; D call uncertain. This CDR3 is built from 12 residues. Germline V gene data show CDR1 as SGHAT and CDR2 as FQNNGV. Trimming took off 1 base at V and 5 bases at J, with 5 bases between the two ends. The DNA of the CDR3 is TGTGCCAGCAGCTTAGTTCCTTATGGCTACACCTTC. Translation: CASSLVPYGYTF.

V and J are TRBV6-5 and TRBJ2-1, with 10 bases matching TRBD2. Looked up from germline, CDR1 is MNHEY and CDR2 is SVGAGI. V shed 8 bases, J shed 6 bases, and the junction held 4 bases outside the gene matches. This CDR3 is built from 13 residues. The CDR3 region has the DNA TGTGCCAGCCAGCGGGGGGGCGGCAATGAGCAGTTCTTC. Translation gives CASQRGGGNEQFF.

On this clone itself: The sample carries other DNA sequences with the same CDR3. The chain recombines TRBV4-2 with TRBJ1-1, with D possibly matching TRBD1 (6 bases). CDR1 and CDR2 from the germline V gene are LGHNA and YNFKEQ. The germline V and J ends were trimmed by 3 bases and 2 bases, with 13 bases remaining between them. The CDR3 spans 15 residues. The CDR3 nucleotides are TGTGCCAGCAGCCAGGCCCAAGGGGGAAACACTGAAGCTTTCTTT. Protein sequence: CASSQAQGGNTEAFF.

V is TRBV5-4 and J is TRBJ2-5; possible D gene TRBD1, 6 bases. Trimming took off 4 bases at V and 10 bases at J, with 23 bases between the two ends. Germline-derived CDR1 and CDR2 are SGHNT and YYREEE (reference sequence). The CDR3 spans 15 residues. CDR3 sequence (DNA): TGTGCCAGCAGCCAGCCGACAGGCACGAGTCTTGTCCAGTACTTC. This translates into CASSQPTGTSLVQYF.

This chain connects TRBV12-5 to TRBJ2-7, with a possible D match to TRBD1 (5 bases). The V end lost 7 bases, the J end lost 3 bases, and 10 bases lay between the germline ends. The germline CDR1 and CDR2 sequences are LGHNT and FRNRAP. This CDR3 contains 12 residues. In nucleotides, the CDR3 is TGTGCTAGTGTCGGACACAACTACGAGCAGTACTTC. Its protein product is CASVGHNYEQYF.

V and J are TRBV4-1 and TRBJ2-7; TRBD1 matches 10 bases. V lost 1 base, J lost 2 bases, and 2 bases stayed unmatched. Germline V CDR1 and CDR2: MGHRA, YSYEKL. CDR3 length equals 15 residues. The DNA of the CDR3 is TGCGCCAGCAGCCAAGGGACAGGGGGGGCCTACGAGCAGTACTTC. Translation gives CASSQGTGGAYEQYF.